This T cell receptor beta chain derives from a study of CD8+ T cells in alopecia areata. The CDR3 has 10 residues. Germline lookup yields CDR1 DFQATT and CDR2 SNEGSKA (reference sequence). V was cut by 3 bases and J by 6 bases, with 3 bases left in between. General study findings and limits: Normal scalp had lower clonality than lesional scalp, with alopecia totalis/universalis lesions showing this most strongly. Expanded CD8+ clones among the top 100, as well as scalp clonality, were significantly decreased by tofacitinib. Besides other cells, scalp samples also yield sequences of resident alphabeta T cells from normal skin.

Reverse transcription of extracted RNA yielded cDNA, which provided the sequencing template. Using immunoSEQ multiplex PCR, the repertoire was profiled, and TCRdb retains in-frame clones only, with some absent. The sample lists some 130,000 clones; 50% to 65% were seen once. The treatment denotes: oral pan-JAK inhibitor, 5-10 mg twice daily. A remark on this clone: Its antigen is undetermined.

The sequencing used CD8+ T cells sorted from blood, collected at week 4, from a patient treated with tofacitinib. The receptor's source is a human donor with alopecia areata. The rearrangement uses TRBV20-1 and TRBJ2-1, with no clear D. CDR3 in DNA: TGCAGTGCTAGTAGCAATGAGCAGTTCTTC. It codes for CSASSNEQFF.